These 20 T cell receptor beta chains were all obtained from the same sample, sequenced in a study of Ad26.COV2.S vaccination and SARS-CoV-2 variants. Sequencing used immunoSEQ multiplex PCR; TCRdb keeps in-frame clones, though not all of them. The profile covers 200,000 to 250,000 clones, with more than 75% appearing a single time and approximately 12% taken by the ten largest. Treatment: roughly 18 received Ad26.COV2.S at low or high dose, single or two shots; about 5 received placebo; per-sample allocation not given. Samples came from day 63 after the first vaccine or placebo injection. Sequencing was performed on peripheral blood, taken in a trial of Ad26.COV2.S vaccine versus placebo. The receptors shown here come from a person between 18 and 65 years old who received the Ad26.COV2.S COVID-19 vaccine or a placebo.

The chain couples TRBV5-1 to TRBJ1-1; D remains unclear. V was clipped by 5 bases and J by 0 bases, with 14 bases between them. From germline, CDR1 is SGHRS and CDR2 YFSETQ. The CDR3 runs 15 residues. The CDR3 here is CASSPRGGMNTEAFF. The CDR3 DNA is TGCGCCAGCAGTCCACGAGGCGGCATGAACACTGAAGCTTTCTTT. The full variable domain, with the rest looked up from reference TRBV5-1 and TRBJ1-1, is KAGVTQTPRYLIKTRGQQVTLSCSPISGHRSVSWYQQTPGQGLQFLFEYFSETQRNKGNFPGRFSGRQFSNSRSEMNVSTLELGDSALYLCASSPRGGMNTEAFFGQGTRLTVV.

Here the CDR3 DNA reads TGTGCCAGCAGCCCTCTCGGGACAGGGTATTCTGACAACGTCCTGACTTTC. This codes for CASSPLGTGYSDNVLTF. The V and J genes are TRBV11-2 and TRBJ2-6, with 9 bases fitting TRBD1. Germline CDR1 reads SGHAT; CDR2 reads FQNNGV. With V trimmed by 5 bases and J by 9 bases, 14 bases remained unmatched. This CDR3 contains 17 residues.

The V and J genes are TRBV29-1 and TRBJ2-7; D gene uncertain. The CDR3 has 11 residues. Per the germline V gene, CDR1 is SQVTM and CDR2 is ANQGSEA. V was cut by 1 base and J by 9 bases, with 10 bases left in between. This CDR3 reads CSVEGATGQYF. CDR3 in DNA: TGCAGCGTTGAAGGGGCGACCGGGCAGTACTTC.

This chain joins TRBV18 and TRBJ2-5; D assignment may be TRBD1 or TRBD2 (5 bases each). CDR1 and CDR2 from the germline V gene are KGHSH and LQKENI. V gave up 0 bases and J gave up 5 bases, with 7 bases separating them. There are 13 residues in the CDR3. The CDR3 spells CASSPPGEETQYF. The CDR3 DNA reads as TGTGCCAGCTCACCACCGGGGGAGGAGACCCAGTACTTC.

J is TRBJ2-5 and V is TRBV5-4, with a weak D call TRBD2 (6 bases). Per the germline V gene, CDR1 is SGHNT and CDR2 is YYREEE (reference sequence). Trimming took 4 bases from V and 5 from J, leaving 12 bases between them. The CDR3 has 13 amino acids. The CDR3 protein is CASSLTSGETQYF. CDR3 DNA: TGTGCCAGCAGCCTGACTAGTGGGGAGACCCAGTACTTC.

This chain links TRBV5-6 with TRBJ2-7; D gene ambiguous. V gave up 3 bases and J gave up 2 bases, with 15 bases separating them. CDR1 SGHDT and CDR2 YYEEEE come from the germline V gene. This CDR3 has 15 residues. In DNA, the CDR3 is TGTGCCAGCAGCTCCGAAGGTGGGCTACCCTACGAGCAGTACTTC. Its protein is CASSSEGGLPYEQYF.

The rearrangement links TRBV9 to TRBJ2-1; 8 nucleotides match TRBD2. Germline CDR1 and CDR2: SGDLS and YYNGEE. J lost 9 bases, V lost 3 bases, and 8 bases had no gene match. The CDR3 runs 14 residues. CDR3 sequence: CASSALLAGGEQFF. DNA for the CDR3: TGTGCCAGCAGCGCCCTATTGGCGGGGGGTGAGCAGTTCTTC.

The chain employs TRBV5-1 and TRBJ1-1; D gene ambiguous. The CDR3 totals 14 residues. Trimming removed 5 bases at V and 1 base at J, with 12 bases between. Looked up from germline, CDR1 is SGHRS and CDR2 is YFSETQ. The CDR3 DNA reads as TGCGCCAGCAGACCAAAGGCCAGGAACACTGAAGCTTTCTTT. Translation gives CASRPKARNTEAFF.

This clone was observed a handful of times. The chain carries TRBV19 and TRBJ1-5; 7 bases are a match to TRBD1. This CDR3 contains 15 residues. The J segment lost 2 bases and the V segment lost 6 bases, leaving 7 bases of the junction unmatched. From germline, CDR1 is LNHDA and CDR2 SQIVND (reference sequence). This chain's CDR3 is CASSLYRGGNQPQHF. CDR3 sequence (DNA): TGTGCCAGTAGCTTATACAGGGGTGGCAATCAGCCCCAGCATTTT.

J is TRBJ2-2 and V is TRBV6-2 or TRBV6-3; D might be TRBD1 or TRBD2, each matching 5 bases. The V end lost 6 bases, the J end lost 4 bases, and 18 bases lay between the germline ends. The CDR3 consists of 16 residues. The germline gives CDR1 MNHEY, CDR2 SVGEGT. The CDR3 DNA sequence: TGTGCCAGCAGCTCCCGGGCGGGTGGGGGCACCGGGGAGCTGTTTTTT. Amino acids: CASSSRAGGGTGELFF.

The chain combines TRBV5-1 with TRBJ2-4, with TRBD2 matching over 10 bases. The CDR3 totals 14 residues. After removal of 1 base from V and 12 bases from J, the junction contained 7 bases not matched to a gene. CDR1 is SGHRS and CDR2 is YFSETQ in the germline V gene. The CDR3 sequence is CASSLLGTSEDQYF. CDR3 sequence (DNA): TGCGCCAGCAGCTTGCTGGGGACTAGCGAGGATCAGTACTTC.

This chain uses TRBV6-2 or TRBV6-3 with TRBJ2-1; 7 bases map to TRBD1. The CDR3 consists of 13 residues. Germline V gives CDR1 MNHEY, CDR2 SVGEGT. The ends lost 1 base at V and 6 bases at J; junction bases unmatched: 0. The chain's CDR3 is CASSYWTGNEQFF. As DNA, the CDR3 is TGTGCCAGCAGTTACTGGACAGGCAATGAGCAGTTCTTC.

This chain uses TRBV6-2 or TRBV6-3 with TRBJ2-1; tentative D call: TRBD1 (5 bases). The CDR3 totals 15 residues. Looked up from germline, CDR1 is MNHEY and CDR2 is SVGEGT. The V and J ends lost 6 bases and 0 bases respectively, with 12 bases between them. This CDR3 is CASSILGDSYNEQFF. The DNA of the CDR3 is TGTGCCAGCAGCATTTTAGGGGACTCCTACAATGAGCAGTTCTTC.

The rearrangement joins TRBV5-1 to TRBJ2-1; unclear D gene. The germline CDR1 and CDR2 sequences are SGHRS and YFSETQ. The V gene lost 4 bases and the J gene lost 8 bases, with 13 bases spanning the gap. This CDR3 is 13 amino acids long. The CDR3 protein is CASSPPASDEQFF. CDR3 nucleotides: TGCGCCAGCAGCCCTCCCGCATCGGATGAGCAGTTCTTC.

The chain recombines TRBV5-6 with TRBJ1-5; D gene uncertain. CDR3 size: 15 residues. Trimming took off 4 bases at V and 0 bases at J, with 11 bases between the two ends. Germline loops: CDR1 SGHDT, CDR2 YYEEEE. For the CDR3, the DNA is TGTGCCAGCAGCGCCGGACGGGCTAGCAATCAGCCCCAGCATTTT. As protein: CASSAGRASNQPQHF.

The chain recombines TRBV11-2 with TRBJ2-2, with D hard to call. The CDR3 length is 12 residues. CDR1 and CDR2 (germline): SGHAT, FQNNGV. Trimming stripped 5 bases from V and 4 bases from J, with 5 bases between. CDR3: CASSTRTGELFF. Here the CDR3 DNA reads TGTGCCAGCAGCACGCGCACCGGGGAGCTGTTTTTT.

The chain has TRBV4-3 and TRBJ2-1; 10 bases are a match to TRBD1. Trimming cost V 0 bases and J 7 bases; bases outside gene matches: 3. The length of the CDR3 is 15 residues. Per germline, CDR1 LGHNA and CDR2 YSLEER. The CDR3 DNA is TGCGCCAGCAGCCAAGAAGTGGGACAGGGGAATGAGCAGTTCTTC. This encodes CASSQEVGQGNEQFF.

This clone was counted a few times. The chain carries TRBV6-5 and TRBJ1-1; D is perhaps TRBD1 (5 bases). Trimming shortened V by 8 bases and J by 0 bases, and 10 bases separated the two germline ends. Germline CDR1 and CDR2: MNHEY and SVGAGI. The CDR3 runs to 13 residues. The DNA for the CDR3 is TGTGCCAGCCTGGGACGGATGAACACTGAAGCTTTCTTT. This encodes CASLGRMNTEAFF.

V is TRBV5-8 and J is TRBJ2-7; TRBD2 agrees at 9 bases. Germline loops: CDR1 SGHTS, CDR2 YDEGEE. The CDR3 loop spans 13 amino acids. J lost 7 bases, V lost 4 bases, and 6 bases had no gene match. CDR3 sequence: CASSAGGGREQYF. The DNA for the CDR3 is TGTGCCAGCAGCGCGGGGGGGGGCCGGGAGCAGTACTTC.

The count of this clone is one. The rearrangement uses TRBV25-1 and TRBJ2-7; 8 positions match TRBD2. The V and J ends lost 4 bases and 12 bases, in that order; junction bases with no gene match: 8. The CDR3 covers 12 residues. Germline CDR1 MGHDK, CDR2 SYGVNS. Here the CDR3 reads CASSGNGGRRYF. The CDR3 DNA follows: TGTGCCAGCAGTGGAAACGGCGGGAGGAGGTACTTC.